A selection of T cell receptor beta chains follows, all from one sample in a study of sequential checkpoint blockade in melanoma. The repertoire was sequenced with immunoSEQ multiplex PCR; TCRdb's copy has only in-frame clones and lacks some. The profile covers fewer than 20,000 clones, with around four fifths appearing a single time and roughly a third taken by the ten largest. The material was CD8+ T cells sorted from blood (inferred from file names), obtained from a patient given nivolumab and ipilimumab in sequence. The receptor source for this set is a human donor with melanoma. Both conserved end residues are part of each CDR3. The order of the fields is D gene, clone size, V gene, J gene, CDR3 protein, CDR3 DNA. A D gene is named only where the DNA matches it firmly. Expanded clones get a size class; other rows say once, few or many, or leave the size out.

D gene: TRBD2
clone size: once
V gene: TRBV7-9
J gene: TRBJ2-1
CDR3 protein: CASSYAEAGGAVSGDEQFF
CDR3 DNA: TGTGCCAGCAGCTACGCAGAAGCGGGGGGGGCAGTCAGTGGGGATGAGCAGTTCTTC

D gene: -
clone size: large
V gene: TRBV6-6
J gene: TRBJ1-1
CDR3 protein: CASSLTGSMNTEAFF
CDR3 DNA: TGTGCCAGCAGCCTGACAGGATCCATGAACACTGAAGCTTTCTTT

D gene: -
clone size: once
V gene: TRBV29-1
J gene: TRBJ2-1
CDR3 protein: CSADRNNEQFF
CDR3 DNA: TGCAGCGCAGACAGGAACAATGAGCAGTTCTTC

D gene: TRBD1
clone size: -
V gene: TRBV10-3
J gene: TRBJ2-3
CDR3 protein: CAIARETGQGPDTQYF
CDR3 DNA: TGTGCCATCGCTAGGGAAACGGGACAGGGGCCAGATACGCAGTATTTT

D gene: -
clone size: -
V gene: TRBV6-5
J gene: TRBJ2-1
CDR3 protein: CAARSSYNEQFF
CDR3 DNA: TGTGCCGCTAGGTCGTCCTACAATGAGCAGTTCTTC

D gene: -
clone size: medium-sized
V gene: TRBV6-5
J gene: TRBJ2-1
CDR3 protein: CASSYGEGNEQFF
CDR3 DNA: TGTGCCAGCAGTTACGGCGAGGGCAATGAGCAGTTCTTC

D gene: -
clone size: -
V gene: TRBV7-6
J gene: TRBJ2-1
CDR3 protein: CASSLSQRTIEQFF
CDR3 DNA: TGTGCCAGCAGCTTAAGTCAGCGTACAATTGAGCAGTTCTTC

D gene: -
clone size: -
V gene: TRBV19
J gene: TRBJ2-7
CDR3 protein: CASSIQGGDYEQYF
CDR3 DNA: TGTGCCAGTAGTATACAGGGTGGGGACTACGAGCAGTACTTC

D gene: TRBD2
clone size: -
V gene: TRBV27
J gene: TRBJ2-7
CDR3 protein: CASSSRGGGEQYF
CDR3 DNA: TGTGCCAGCAGTTCGCGGGGGGGCGGCGAGCAGTACTTC

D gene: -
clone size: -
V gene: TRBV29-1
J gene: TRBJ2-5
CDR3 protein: CSVERPRVHQETQYF
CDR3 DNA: TGCAGCGTTGAAAGGCCCAGGGTCCACCAAGAGACCCAGTACTTC

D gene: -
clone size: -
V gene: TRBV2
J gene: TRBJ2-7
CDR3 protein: CASSDRGSYEQYF
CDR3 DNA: TGTGCCAGCAGTGACAGGGGCTCCTACGAGCAGTACTTC

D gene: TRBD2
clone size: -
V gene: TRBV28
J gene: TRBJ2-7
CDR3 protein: CASSPATSGKAYEQYF
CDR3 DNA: TGTGCCAGCAGTCCGGCTACTAGCGGGAAAGCCTACGAGCAGTACTTC

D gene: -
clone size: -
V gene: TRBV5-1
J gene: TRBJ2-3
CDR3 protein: CASSVRQSTDTQYF
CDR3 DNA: TGCGCCAGCAGCGTCCGACAGAGCACAGATACGCAGTATTTT

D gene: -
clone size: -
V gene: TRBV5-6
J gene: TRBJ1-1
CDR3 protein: CASSLQENTEAFF
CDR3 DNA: TGTGCCAGCAGCTTACAGGAGAACACTGAAGCTTTCTTT

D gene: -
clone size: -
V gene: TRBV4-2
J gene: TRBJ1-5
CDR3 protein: CASSQAPTAPTQPQHF
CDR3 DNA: TGTGCCAGCAGCCAAGCCCCGACAGCCCCGACTCAGCCCCAGCATTTT

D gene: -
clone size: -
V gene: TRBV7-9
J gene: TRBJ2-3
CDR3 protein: CASSSSTDTQYF
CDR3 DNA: TGTGCCAGCAGCTCTAGCACAGATACGCAGTATTTT

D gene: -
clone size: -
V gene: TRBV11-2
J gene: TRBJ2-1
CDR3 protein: CASSLEGSREFF
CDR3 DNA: TGTGCCAGCAGCTTAGAGGGTTCACGGGAGTTCTTC

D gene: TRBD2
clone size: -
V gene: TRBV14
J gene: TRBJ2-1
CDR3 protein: CASSPGLIYNEQFF
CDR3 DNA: TGTGCCAGCAGCCCGGGACTAATTTACAATGAGCAGTTCTTC

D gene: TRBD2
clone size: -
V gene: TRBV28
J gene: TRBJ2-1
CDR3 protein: CASSLYGGANEQFF
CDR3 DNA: TGTGCCAGCAGTTTATACGGGGGGGCGAATGAGCAGTTCTTC

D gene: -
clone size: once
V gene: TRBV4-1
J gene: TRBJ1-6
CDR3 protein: CASSQDLRSLLPLHF
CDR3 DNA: TGCGCCAGCAGCCAAGATTTGAGATCCCTCTTGCCCCTCCACTTT

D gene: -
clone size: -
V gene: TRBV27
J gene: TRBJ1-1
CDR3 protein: CASSPGQYTEAFF
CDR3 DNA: TGTGCCAGCAGTCCAGGACAGTACACTGAAGCTTTCTTT

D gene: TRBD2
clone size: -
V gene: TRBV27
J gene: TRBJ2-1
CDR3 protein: CASSLSPAGGGDEQFF
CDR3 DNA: TGTGCCAGCAGTTTATCTCCAGCGGGGGGCGGGGATGAGCAGTTCTTC

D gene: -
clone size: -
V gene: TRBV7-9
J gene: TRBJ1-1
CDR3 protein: CASSDGGTEAFF
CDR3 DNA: TGTGCCAGCAGCGACGGGGGGACTGAAGCTTTCTTT

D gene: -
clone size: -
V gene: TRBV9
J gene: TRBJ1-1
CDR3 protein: CASSGGGGTEAFF
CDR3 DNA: TGTGCCAGCAGCGGCGGGGGGGGGACTGAAGCTTTCTTT

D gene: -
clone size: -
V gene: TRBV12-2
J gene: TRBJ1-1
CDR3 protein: CARRQDRRVSEAFF
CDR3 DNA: TGTGCAAGGAGACAGGATCGCCGGGTTTCTGAAGCTTTCTTT

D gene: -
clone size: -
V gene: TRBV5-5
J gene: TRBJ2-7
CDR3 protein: CASSLEPSWGTADEQYF
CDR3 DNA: TGTGCCAGCAGCTTGGAGCCTAGCTGGGGTACGGCTGACGAGCAGTACTTC

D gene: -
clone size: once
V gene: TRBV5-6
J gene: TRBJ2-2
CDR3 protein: CASSPTRNTGELFF
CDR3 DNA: TGTGCCAGCAGCCCCACTAGAAACACCGGGGAGCTGTTTTTT

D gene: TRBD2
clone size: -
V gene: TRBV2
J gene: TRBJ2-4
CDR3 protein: CASSGTSGGANIQYF
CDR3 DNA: TGTGCCAGCAGTGGGACTAGCGGGGGGGCAAACATTCAGTACTTC